This TCR beta chain was found in a study of T cell responses to AZD1222 COVID-19 vaccine. General observations from the study: Repertoire samples came only from after the peak T cell response. Vaccination with two AZD1222 doses was followed by a rise in Spike-specific TCR breadth and depth. Spike-wide coverage was observed for vaccine-associated CD4 TCRs, with dominant responses at 160-218 and 743-854. Baseline seropositivity characterized only six AZD1222 recipients.

This clone was seen only once. Its antigen remains unknown. The germline gives CDR1 SGDLS, CDR2 YYNGEE. V lost 4 bases to trimming and J lost 5 bases, with 19 bases between them. CDR3 size: 16 residues. The method was immunoSEQ multiplex PCR; TCRdb's version includes in-frame clones alone and lacks a portion of them. This table has about 140,000 clones, more than 85% appearing once. Sequenced material: peripheral blood, taken 28 days after the second AZD1222 dose. The TCR was taken from an adult who received the AZD1222 COVID-19 vaccine. The chain links TRBV9 to TRBJ2-1; D might be TRBD2 (7 bases). The CDR3 spells CASSPARGAFNNEQFF. The CDR3 DNA follows: TGTGCCAGCAGCCCGGCCCGGGGGGCCTTTAACAATGAGCAGTTCTTC.